These 8 T cell receptor beta chains came from one sample sequenced in a study of cytomegalovirus exposure and HLA in healthy donors. The primer mix had 60 Vbeta and 13 Jbeta primers. Assay: immunoSEQ multiplex PCR; the TCRdb copy retains only in-frame clones and omits some. Its table records fewer than 200,000 clones. Sequencing was carried out using PBMCs. All receptors come from a woman aged 60-75 years in good health and CMV-seronegative.

The chain links TRBV4-1 to TRBJ2-4; D is perhaps TRBD1 (5 bases). Trimming removed 0 bases at V and 0 bases at J, with 12 bases between. The CDR3 is 17 amino acids. From germline, CDR1 is MGHRA and CDR2 YSYEKL. The CDR3 DNA reads as TGCGCCAGCAGCCAAGACAGGGCGGAACTAGCCAAAAACATTCAGTACTTC. The encoded protein is CASSQDRAELAKNIQYF.

V gene TRBV11-2 combines with J gene TRBJ2-7; 7 bases are a match to TRBD2. The germline V gene has CDR1 SGHAT and CDR2 FQNNGV. Germline trimming cut 6 bases from V and 0 bases from J; bases unmatched to any gene: 5. This CDR3 has 14 residues. CDR3 in amino acids: CASRGGASSYEQYF. The CDR3 DNA follows: TGTGCCAGCAGGGGAGGGGCTAGCTCCTACGAGCAGTACTTC.

In DNA form, the CDR3 reads TGCGCCAGCAGCTTTCCAGGGGGGACGCACAATGAGCAGTTCTTC. Protein sequence: CASSFPGGTHNEQFF. This chain joins TRBV5-1 and TRBJ2-1; a possible D gene is TRBD1 (7 bases). The CDR3 spans 15 residues. Per germline, CDR1 SGHRS and CDR2 YFSETQ. V was pared by 2 bases and J by 5 bases, with 14 bases between.

J is TRBJ1-3 and V is TRBV5-5; tentatively, D is TRBD1 (5 bases). The CDR3 has 17 amino acids. Per germline, CDR1 SGHKS and CDR2 YYEKEE (reference sequence). V was clipped by 4 bases and J by 8 bases, with 25 bases between them. The CDR3 DNA follows: TGTGCCAGCAGCACTACACACATGCAGGGATATCAAGACACCATATATTTT. This encodes CASSTTHMQGYQDTIYF.

The chain carries TRBV7-2 and TRBJ2-7; possibly TRBD1 for D (5 bases). Germline values: CDR1 SGHTA, CDR2 FQGNSA. Trimming took 4 bases from V and 3 from J, leaving 13 bases between them. This CDR3 region has 14 residues. DNA for the CDR3: TGTGCCAGCAGCTCACTGAGGACAAGCTACGAGCAGTACTTC. This translates into CASSSLRTSYEQYF.

In nucleotides, the CDR3 is TGTGCCAGCAGCTTGGCCTGGGGAGGGCGGGAGACCCAGTACTTC. Protein: CASSLAWGGRETQYF. The chain links TRBV5-5 to TRBJ2-5; 7 nucleotides line up with TRBD2. The germline CDR1 and CDR2 sequences are SGHKS and YYEKEE (reference sequence). The ends lost 0 bases at V and 5 bases at J; junction bases unmatched: 7. This CDR3 contains 15 residues.

This rearrangement joins TRBV27 to TRBJ2-4, with TRBD2 matching over 9 bases. V lost 8 bases and J lost 1; bases outside the gene matches: 15. CDR3 size: 18 residues. Germline V gives CDR1 MNHEY, CDR2 SMNVEV (reference sequence). In DNA, the CDR3 is TGTGCCAGCTCCCCTCTAGCGGGATCAGGGTGGGCCAAAAACATTCAGTACTTC. Residues: CASSPLAGSGWAKNIQYF.

The chain joins TRBV9 to TRBJ1-3; weak D call: TRBD1 (5 bases). Germline-derived CDR1 and CDR2 are SGDLS and YYNGEE. The CDR3 runs 16 residues. V lost 3 bases and J lost 0, with 13 bases in between. DNA of the CDR3: TGTGCCAGCAGCGGTGAGATGACAGTCTCTGGAAACACCATATATTTT. Translating gives CASSGEMTVSGNTIYF.